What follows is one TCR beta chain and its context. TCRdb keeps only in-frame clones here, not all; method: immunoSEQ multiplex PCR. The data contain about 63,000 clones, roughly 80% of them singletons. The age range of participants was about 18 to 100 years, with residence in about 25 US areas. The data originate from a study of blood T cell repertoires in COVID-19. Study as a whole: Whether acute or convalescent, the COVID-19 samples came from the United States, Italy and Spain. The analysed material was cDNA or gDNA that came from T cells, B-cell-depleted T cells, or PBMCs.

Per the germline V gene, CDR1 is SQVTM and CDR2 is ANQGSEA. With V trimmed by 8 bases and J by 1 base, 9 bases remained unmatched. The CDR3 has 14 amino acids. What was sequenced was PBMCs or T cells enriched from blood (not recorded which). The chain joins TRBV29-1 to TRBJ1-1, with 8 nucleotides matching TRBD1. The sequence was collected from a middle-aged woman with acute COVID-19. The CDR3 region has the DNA TGCAGCTCACAGGCCGGGACAGGGAACACTGAAGCTTTCTTT. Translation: CSSQAGTGNTEAFF.